The clone carrying this T cell receptor beta chain was seen repeatedly, ten times or more. The source of the sample is a study of T and B cells in COVID-19 patients. Trimming cost V 2 bases and J 3 bases, with 7 bases left between them. Looked up from germline, CDR1 is MNHEY and CDR2 is SVGAGI. CDR3 length: 13 amino acids. Each TRB amplification used roughly 240-550 ng of genomic DNA from blood. Multiplex PCR with BIOMED2 TRB-A/B primer pools amplified TRB rearrangements. Each CDR3 protein gets one entry after TCRdb re-called the multiplex PCR reads with MiXCR. The table has 14,000 to 15,000 distinct CDR3 sequences, roughly 29% seen once.

The specimen sequenced was blood. The chain employs TRBV6-5 and TRBJ1-1; the D is unclear. The TCR was taken from a human donor who had recovered from COVID-19. The CDR3 region has the DNA TGTGCCAGCAGTTACGCGGGTTACACTGAAGCTTTCTTT. Translating it yields CASSYAGYTEAFF.